These 13 T cell receptor beta chains originate from one sample sequenced in a study of blood T cell repertoires in COVID-19. Some clones are missing from TCRdb's copy, which holds only in-frame ones; the method was immunoSEQ multiplex PCR. The table lists about 120,000 clones, roughly 90% of them singletons. Sequenced material: peripheral blood. Receptor source: a woman in her sixties or seventies with COVID-19, enrolled during active disease.

The chain uses TRBV29-1 and TRBJ2-5, with a weak D call TRBD1 (6 bases). Per the germline V gene, CDR1 is SQVTM and CDR2 is ANQGSEA. CDR3 length: 14 amino acids. Trimming took off 4 bases at V and 4 bases at J, with 16 bases between the two ends. CDR3 coding DNA: TGCAGCGTTGCCGCGGCCCCGACAGGAGAGACCCAGTACTTC. Amino acid sequence: CSVAAAPTGETQYF.

The genes are TRBV9 and TRBJ2-1, with 10 bases fitting TRBD2. This CDR3 spans 16 amino acids. V shed 3 bases, J shed 4 bases, and the junction held 7 bases outside the gene matches. The V gene's germline CDR1 is SGDLS and CDR2 YYNGEE. The CDR3 nucleotides read TGTGCCAGCAGCGGAGGAGGGACTAGCGTGTACAATGAGCAGTTCTTC. This translates into CASSGGGTSVYNEQFF.

The rearrangement joins TRBV7-3 to TRBJ2-1; TRBD2 agrees at 8 bases. Trimming took 5 bases from V and 4 from J; bases not matched to a gene: 7. CDR1 is SGHTA, CDR2 FQGTGA, per germline. This CDR3 has 15 residues. The CDR3 bases are TGTGCCAGCAGCCCCACTAGCGGCCCTTACAATGAGCAGTTCTTC. As protein: CASSPTSGPYNEQFF.

This clone was seen a handful of times. The V gene is TRBV4-3, the J gene TRBJ1-2, with 8 bases that match TRBD1. In germline, CDR1 is LGHNA, CDR2 YSLEER. The ends lost 1 base at V and 8 bases at J; junction bases unmatched: 9. This CDR3 region has 15 residues. The CDR3 loop is CASSQGSTGGSGYTF. CDR3 DNA sequence: TGCGCCAGCAGCCAAGGATCCACAGGGGGAAGCGGCTACACCTTC.

The table lists this clone with a count of one. The V call is TRBV5-4, the J call TRBJ1-3; TRBD1 matches 8 bases. The V gene end was trimmed by 5 bases and the J gene end by 2 bases; junction bases not matched to a gene: 6. Germline lookup yields CDR1 SGHNT and CDR2 YYREEE (reference sequence). The CDR3 is 15 residues long. This CDR3 reads CASSLDRATGNTIYF. The CDR3 nucleotides are TGTGCCAGCAGTCTGGACAGGGCCACTGGAAACACCATATATTTT.

The rearrangement links TRBV7-2 to TRBJ1-2, with TRBD1 as a possible D gene (5 bases). Germline V gene data show CDR1 as SGHTA and CDR2 as FQGNSA. The CDR3 is 15 residues long. V gave up 1 base and J gave up 7 bases, with 16 bases separating them. The CDR3 region is CASSLDPTGRSGYTF. CDR3 DNA: TGTGCCAGCAGCTTAGACCCTACAGGCCGCTCTGGCTACACCTTC.

This chain connects TRBV5-1 to TRBJ1-6; no reliable D call. There are 15 residues in the CDR3. Germline CDR1 is SGHRS and CDR2 is YFSETQ. Deletions cut 2 bases from V and 9 bases from J, with 15 bases between. This CDR3 reads CASSFRTDRGSPLHF. The CDR3 DNA sequence: TGCGCCAGCAGCTTCCGGACCGACCGGGGTTCACCCCTCCACTTT. Combining the CDR3 with reference TRBV5-1 and TRBJ1-6 gives the whole variable domain KAGVTQTPRYLIKTRGQQVTLSCSPISGHRSVSWYQQTPGQGLQFLFEYFSETQRNKGNFPGRFSGRQFSNSRSEMNVSTLELGDSALYLCASSFRTDRGSPLHFGNGTRLTVT.

This chain joins TRBV11-3 and TRBJ2-2; no reliable D call. Trimming took 2 bases from V and 3 from J, leaving 10 bases between them. CDR3 length equals 15 residues. Germline values: CDR1 SGHNT, CDR2 YENEEA. The CDR3, as DNA: TGTGCCAGCAGCTTATCTGGCCTGCACACCGGGGAGCTGTTTTTT. Its translation: CASSLSGLHTGELFF.

The chain carries TRBV25-1 and TRBJ1-2, with 9 bases that match TRBD1. CDR1 and CDR2 from the germline V gene are MGHDK and SYGVNS. After removal of 5 bases from V and 5 bases from J, the junction contained 3 bases not matched to a gene. This CDR3 is 13 amino acids long. The CDR3 coding sequence is TGTGCCAGCAGTCCGACAGGGGGGTATGGCTACACCTTC. It codes for CASSPTGGYGYTF.

The V call is TRBV6-2 or TRBV6-3, the J call TRBJ1-2; a possible D gene is TRBD1 (6 bases). Germline CDR1 and CDR2: MNHEY and SVGEGT. The CDR3 spans 15 residues. Trimming shortened V by 0 bases and J by 4 bases, and 12 bases separated the two germline ends. CDR3 protein: CASSYSDSRIYGYTF. Here the CDR3 DNA reads TGTGCCAGCAGTTACTCGGACAGCAGGATCTATGGCTACACCTTC.

This chain joins TRBV5-6 and TRBJ2-4; D not resolved. The CDR3 loop spans 15 amino acids. CDR1 is SGHDT and CDR2 is YYEEEE in the germline V gene. V dropped 2 bases and J dropped 0 bases, with 9 bases sitting between them. The CDR3 region has the DNA TGTGCCAGCAGCTTCCGGGTCTTAGCCAAAAACATTCAGTACTTC. Translated: CASSFRVLAKNIQYF.

The chain combines TRBV6-1 with TRBJ1-4; TRBD1 aligns across 9 bases. Germline values: CDR1 MNHNS, CDR2 SASEGT. The CDR3 sequence is 15 residues long. With V trimmed by 5 bases and J by 8 bases, 9 bases remained unmatched. The CDR3 bases are TGTGCCAGCAGTTTAAGGACAGGGGAAAACGAAAAACTGTTTTTT. It translates to CASSLRTGENEKLFF.

The gene calls are TRBV19 and TRBJ2-2; 8 bases are shared with TRBD2. V lost 3 bases to trimming and J lost 4 bases; unmatched junction nucleotides: 1. The CDR3 is made up of 14 amino acids. Germline V gene lookup returns CDR1 LNHDA and CDR2 SQIVND (reference sequence). CDR3 DNA sequence: TGTGCCAGTAGTATGCGGGGGGCCACCGGGGAGCTGTTTTTT. Its translation is CASSMRGATGELFF.